Sequencing of this T cell receptor (beta chain) was carried out in a study of Graves' ophthalmopathy and Graves' hyperthyroidism. Study background: Peripheral blood was gathered at the point of initial diagnosis, before any treatment started.

Study-wide findings and caveats: In blood appeared most of the expanded thyroid clonotypes whose frequency exceeded 0.001.

RNA served as the template for amplifying TCR beta CDR3 regions. RT-PCR was first run with HTBI primers, then multiplex PCR in a second round. In TCRdb, the multiplex PCR reads were re-called with MiXCR into one record per CDR3 protein. Here the sample spans 600,000 to 650,000 distinct CDR3 sequences, 22% being singletons. Where ophthalmopathy was absent within 18 months of follow-up, hyperthyroidism was stable. On this clonotype itself: Its specificity is not known.

This TCR was sampled from a woman aged 18 to 35 with stable Graves' hyperthyroidism. Some clones in this sample may be carry-over from other donors' samples. The material sequenced was peripheral blood.

The CDR3: CASSSTGTGVNQYF. The CDR3 DNA is TGTGCCAGCAGCTCGACCGGGACAGGGGTGAACCAGTACTTC. This chain links TRBV7-2 with TRBJ2-5, with 10 bases lining up with TRBD1. CDR3 length: 14 amino acids. Germline CDR1 SGHTA, CDR2 FQGNSA. V lost 4 bases to trimming and J lost 10 bases; unmatched junction nucleotides: 9.